A single sample gave rise to the 23 T cell receptor beta chains below, sequenced in a study of early T cells in non-severe SARS-CoV-2 infection. Each CDR3 protein is one row after TCRdb ran MiXCR on the 5' RACE reads. This table has about 71,000 distinct CDR3 sequences, 12% to 15% appearing once. Sample: whole blood. These receptors all stem from an adult who was a healthcare worker with PCR-confirmed SARS-CoV-2 infection or an uninfected control (not recorded which).

This clonotype showed up just a few times. The chain couples TRBV11-3 to TRBJ2-1; a possible D gene is TRBD2 (5 bases). Per the germline V gene, CDR1 is SGHNT and CDR2 is YENEEA. The CDR3 runs 13 residues. V gave up 0 bases and J gave up 7 bases, with 7 bases separating them. The CDR3 DNA is TGTGCCAGCAGCTTAGATCAGCGGAATGAGCAGTTCTTC. It encodes CASSLDQRNEQFF.

This clonotype was detected many times. V and J are TRBV20-1 and TRBJ2-3, with D perhaps TRBD2 (5 bases). The CDR3 loop spans 16 amino acids. V was cut by 0 bases and J by 0 bases, with 13 bases left in between. Germline CDR1 is DFQATT and CDR2 is SNEGSKA (reference sequence). The CDR3 loop reads CSARDIGRTSTDTQYF. CDR3 sequence (DNA): TGCAGTGCTAGAGATATCGGGCGGACTAGCACAGATACGCAGTATTTT.

The chain couples TRBV21-1 to TRBJ2-5; the table's D call, TRBD1, was not checked against the DNA. TRBV21-1 is marked as a pseudogene. The CDR3 spans 17 residues. The CDR3 region is CASSISVRDEPQETQYF. Written as DNA, the CDR3 is TGTGCCAGCAGTATAAGTGTCCGGGACGAACCACAAGAGACCCAGTACTTC.

Many counts were recorded for this clonotype. The V call is TRBV12-3 or TRBV12-4, the J call TRBJ1-2; D is ambiguous. Trimming shortened V by 5 bases and J by 8 bases, and 12 bases separated the two germline ends. This CDR3 contains 12 residues. The chain's CDR3 is CASSLPIGGYTF. In DNA, the CDR3 is TGTGCCAGCAGTCTTCCTATTGGGGGCTACACCTTC.

This clonotype has a handful of counts. The CDR3 reads CASRALAASTGELFF. DNA of the CDR3: TGTGCCAGCAGAGCTCTAGCGGCCTCGACCGGGGAGCTGTTTTTT. The chain joins TRBV6-1 to TRBJ2-2, with 7 bases that match TRBD2. The CDR3 runs to 15 residues. The V gene end was trimmed by 6 bases and the J gene end by 5 bases; junction bases not matched to a gene: 9. The germline gives CDR1 MNHNS, CDR2 SASEGT.

At least ten counts were recorded for this clonotype. J is TRBJ2-1 and V is TRBV28; D possibly corresponds to TRBD2 (5 bases). Germline CDR1 MDHEN, CDR2 SYDVKM. The ends were cut back, 5 bases at V and 2 bases at J, with 10 bases in the middle. The CDR3 has 14 amino acids. CDR3 sequence reads: CASSDGGPYNEQFF. The CDR3 bases are TGTGCCAGCAGTGATGGAGGACCCTACAATGAGCAGTTCTTC.

The chain employs TRBV12-3 or TRBV12-4 and TRBJ1-2; no definite D call. V was pared by 6 bases and J by 4 bases, with 12 bases between. The CDR3 is 13 amino acids. In nucleotides, the CDR3 is TGTGCCAGCAGCTATCTGCGGGGCTATGGCTACACCTTC. Its protein product is CASSYLRGYGYTF.

The chain uses TRBV7-9 and TRBJ1-1; 9 bases match TRBD1. V was clipped by 5 bases and J by 5 bases; unmatched bases: 6. The CDR3 has 14 residues. Germline CDR1 and CDR2: SEHNR and FQNEAQ (reference sequence). CDR3 DNA: TGTGCCAGCAGCACACAGGGGGCGCTGACTGAAGCTTTCTTT. Protein sequence: CASSTQGALTEAFF.

V usage is TRBV27 and J usage is TRBJ2-1; either TRBD1 or TRBD2 may supply D (6 bases each). CDR3 length: 12 residues. V was clipped by 3 bases and J by 15 bases, with 15 bases between them. The germline CDR1 and CDR2 sequences are MNHEY and SMNVEV (reference sequence). This CDR3 reads CASSFNTGRMFF. In DNA form, the CDR3 reads TGTGCCAGCAGTTTCAATACAGGGAGGATGTTCTTC.

The V gene is TRBV6-6, the J gene TRBJ2-7, with TRBD2 matching over 7 bases. V lost 0 bases to trimming and J lost 5 bases; unmatched junction nucleotides: 7. The CDR3 runs to 15 residues. From germline, CDR1 is MNHNY and CDR2 SVGAGI (reference sequence). Here the CDR3 DNA reads TGTGCCAGCAGTTACTCGTTGCGGGGGAGTGACGAGCAGTACTTC. Translated, it gives CASSYSLRGSDEQYF.

This clonotype was observed at least ten times. The rearrangement uses TRBV29-1 and TRBJ2-1; D tentatively reads TRBD1 or TRBD2 (5 bases each). Germline CDR1 reads SQVTM; CDR2 reads ANQGSEA. This CDR3 region has 13 residues. Trimming cost V 6 bases and J 6 bases, with 15 bases left between them. The DNA of the CDR3 is TGCAGCGTAGAGGGGAATTTGGGCAATGAGCAGTTCTTC. Translation: CSVEGNLGNEQFF.

This clonotype has more than one count but fewer than ten. The chain employs TRBV7-9 and TRBJ2-4; D ambiguous. Germline V CDR1 and CDR2: SEHNR, FQNEAQ (reference sequence). The CDR3 is made up of 17 amino acids. V lost 0 bases, J lost 3 bases, and 15 bases lay in between. CDR3 residues: CASSLAGQREGKNIQYF. CDR3 coding DNA: TGTGCCAGCAGCTTAGCGGGTCAGAGAGAAGGCAAAAACATTCAGTACTTC.

This clonotype was seen a handful of times. The chain couples TRBV6-5 to TRBJ1-5; the D gene is possibly TRBD1 (6 bases). Per germline, CDR1 MNHEY and CDR2 SVGAGI. The ends were cut back, 2 bases at V and 1 base at J, with 9 bases in the middle. The CDR3 is 15 residues long. The CDR3 is CASSYEQGSNQPQHF. The DNA of the CDR3 is TGTGCCAGCAGTTACGAACAGGGCAGCAATCAGCCCCAGCATTTT.

This clonotype appeared a few times. The chain recombines TRBV20-1 with TRBJ2-5; D unresolved. The ends were cut back, 0 bases at V and 0 bases at J, with 14 bases in the middle. There are 16 residues in the CDR3. CDR1 is DFQATT and CDR2 is SNEGSKA in the germline V gene (reference sequence). CDR3 DNA: TGCAGTGCTAGAGAGGGGAACGGCGGATACCAAGAGACCCAGTACTTC. Protein: CSAREGNGGYQETQYF.

This clonotype was observed many times. The chain's CDR3 is CASSLNRLDLAIEQFF. In DNA, the CDR3 is TGTGCCAGCAGCTTAAACCGGCTAGATCTTGCTATTGAGCAGTTCTTC. This chain links TRBV11-2 with TRBJ2-1; D is undetermined. CDR1 is SGHAT and CDR2 is FQNNGV in the germline V gene. The CDR3 runs to 16 residues. Trimming left V 2 bases short and J 9 bases short, with 20 bases between.

This clonotype showed up just a few times. The V and J genes are TRBV29-1 and TRBJ2-7, with 8 bases aligning to TRBD1. Germline trimming cut 4 bases from V and 1 base from J; bases unmatched to any gene: 9. Germline CDR1 reads SQVTM; CDR2 reads ANQGSEA. The CDR3 spans 15 residues. For the CDR3, the DNA is TGCAGCGTTGCCGCCGACAGGGGAAGATCCTACGAGCAGTACTTC. Amino acids: CSVAADRGRSYEQYF.

In its sample, this clonotype was seen a few times. CDR3 in amino acids: CASTGNEQFF. The CDR3 region has the DNA TGTGCCAGCACGGGGAATGAGCAGTTCTTC. The V call is TRBV11-2, the J call TRBJ2-1; maybe TRBD2 (5 bases). The germline V and J ends were trimmed by 7 bases and 7 bases, with 5 bases remaining between them. The CDR3 has 10 residues. CDR1 and CDR2 (germline): SGHAT, FQNNGV. Combining the CDR3 with reference TRBV11-2 and TRBJ2-1 gives the whole variable domain EAGVAQSPRYKIIEKRQSVAFWCNPISGHATLYWYQQILGQGPKLLIQFQNNGVVDDSQLPKDRFSAERLKGVDSTLKIQPAKLEDSAVYLCASTGNEQFFGPGTRLTVL.

This clonotype has a count of ten or more. The V gene is TRBV29-1, the J gene TRBJ2-3; D is ambiguous. Deletions cut 7 bases from V and 2 bases from J, with 7 bases between. CDR1 and CDR2 from the germline V gene are SQVTM and ANQGSEA. The CDR3 runs to 11 residues. As DNA, the CDR3 is TGCAGCGCCCGGCCCACAGATACGCAGTATTTT. Translating gives CSARPTDTQYF.

The V call is TRBV11-2, the J call TRBJ2-1; TRBD2 aligns across 8 bases. V gave up 2 bases and J gave up 3 bases; unmatched junction bases: 3. Looked up from germline, CDR1 is SGHAT and CDR2 is FQNNGV. The CDR3 is 15 amino acids. In nucleotides, the CDR3 is TGTGCCAGCAGCTTAAGGCGGGGGGACTACAATGAGCAGTTCTTC. Translating it yields CASSLRRGDYNEQFF. The whole variable domain, remainder taken from reference TRBV11-2 and TRBJ2-1, is EAGVAQSPRYKIIEKRQSVAFWCNPISGHATLYWYQQILGQGPKLLIQFQNNGVVDDSQLPKDRFSAERLKGVDSTLKIQPAKLEDSAVYLCASSLRRGDYNEQFFGPGTRLTVL.

This clonotype was picked up many times. This chain connects TRBV11-2 to TRBJ1-4; D is uncertain. CDR1 SGHAT and CDR2 FQNNGV come from the germline V gene. The CDR3 length is 14 residues. The V end lost 5 bases, the J end lost 0 bases, and 7 bases lay between the germline ends. CDR3 nucleotide sequence: TGTGCCAGCAGCCTTAGTGCAACTAATGAAAAACTGTTTTTT. Protein sequence: CASSLSATNEKLFF.

The chain carries TRBV5-6 and TRBJ2-1; 8 bases line up with TRBD1. Looked up from germline, CDR1 is SGHDT and CDR2 is YYEEEE. This CDR3 comprises 16 residues. After removal of 4 bases from V and 9 bases from J, the junction contained 15 bases not matched to a gene. The CDR3 DNA reads as TGTGCCAGCAGCCACGGACAGGGAAGGTCGTACGCTGAGCAGTTCTTC. Its translation: CASSHGQGRSYAEQFF.

V usage is TRBV29-1 and J usage is TRBJ2-7; no reliable D call. The ends were cut back, 3 bases at V and 6 bases at J, with 12 bases in the middle. The germline CDR1 and CDR2 sequences are SQVTM and ANQGSEA. This CDR3 contains 12 residues. The CDR3 protein is CSVDLGLGEQYF. DNA of the CDR3: TGCAGCGTTGATTTAGGGTTGGGCGAGCAGTACTTC.

This clonotype showed up many times. V is TRBV27 and J is TRBJ1-6; D not resolved. Trimming pared 2 bases from V and 0 bases from J, leaving 8 bases between. The germline gives CDR1 MNHEY, CDR2 SMNVEV (reference sequence). CDR3 length equals 16 residues. CDR3 sequence reads: CASSLVRSSYNSPLHF. As DNA, the CDR3 is TGTGCCAGCAGTTTAGTCAGGAGCTCCTATAATTCACCCCTCCACTTT.